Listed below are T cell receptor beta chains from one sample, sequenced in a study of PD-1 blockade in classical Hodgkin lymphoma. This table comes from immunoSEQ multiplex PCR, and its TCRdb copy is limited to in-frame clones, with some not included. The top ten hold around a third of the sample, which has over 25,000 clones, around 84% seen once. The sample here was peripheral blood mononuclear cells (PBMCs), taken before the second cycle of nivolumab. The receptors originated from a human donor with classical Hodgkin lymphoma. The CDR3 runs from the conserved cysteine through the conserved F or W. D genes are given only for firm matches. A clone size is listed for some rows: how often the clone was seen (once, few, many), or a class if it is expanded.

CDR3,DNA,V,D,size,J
CASSALGGGGTEAFF,TGTGCCAGCAGTGCCCTTGGAGGCGGGGGCACTGAAGCTTTCTTT,TRBV25-1,.,.,TRBJ1-1
CASSFNWGTEAFF,TGTGCCAGTAGTTTCAACTGGGGGACTGAAGCTTTCTTT,TRBV19,.,.,TRBJ1-1
CASRSGQGLTYEQYF,TGTGCCAGCAGATCGGGACAGGGGCTCACCTACGAGCAGTACTTC,TRBV7-8,TRBD1,.,TRBJ2-7
CASRPHRQVPVYEQYF,TGCGCCAGCCGCCCGCACAGACAAGTTCCTGTCTACGAGCAGTACTTC,TRBV4-3,.,.,TRBJ2-7
CASSTGQQIYNEQFF,TGTGCCAGCAGCACAGGACAACAGATTTACAATGAGCAGTTCTTC,TRBV21-1,.,.,TRBJ2-1
CASSPTGGTDTQYF,TGTGCCAGCTCACCGACAGGGGGCACAGATACGCAGTATTTT,TRBV18,TRBD1,.,TRBJ2-3
CASSVASGGAFDNEQFF,TGTGCCAGCAGCGTAGCTAGCGGGGGGGCATTCGACAATGAGCAGTTCTTC,TRBV9,TRBD2,.,TRBJ2-1
CASRGVGRDGYF,TGTGCCAGCAGGGGGGTCGGTAGAGACGGGTACTTC,TRBV2,.,few,TRBJ2-7
CASSSGTVTHQPQHF,TGTGCCAGCAGCTCCGGGACAGTAACCCATCAGCCCCAGCATTTT,TRBV5-8,TRBD1,.,TRBJ1-5
CASTQWGRGANVLTF,TGTGCCAGCACCCAGTGGGGGCGGGGGGCCAACGTCCTGACTTTC,TRBV27,.,.,TRBJ2-6
CASSTPGLGAYEQYF,TGTGCCAGCAGTACCCCGGGACTAGGCGCCTACGAGCAGTACTTC,TRBV7-2,TRBD2,.,TRBJ2-7
CASSIVDSQDTQYF,TGTGCCAGTAGTATAGTAGACTCCCAAGATACGCAGTATTTT,TRBV19,.,once,TRBJ2-3
CASSPSTGNTIYF,TGTGCCAGCTCACCCAGTACTGGAAACACCATATATTTT,TRBV18,.,.,TRBJ1-3
CASGYEDRGNEKLFF,TGTGCTAGTGGTTACGAGGACAGGGGGAATGAAAAACTGTTTTTT,TRBV12-5,TRBD1,.,TRBJ1-4
CASMGDFNSPLHF,TGTGCCAGCATGGGGGATTTTAATTCACCCCTCCACTTT,TRBV6-6,.,.,TRBJ1-6
CSVVGINRGAFF,TGCAGCGTTGTAGGGATAAACAGGGGAGCTTTCTTT,TRBV29-1,TRBD1,.,TRBJ1-1
CSVDRFYRGSGYTF,TGCAGCGTTGACAGGTTTTACAGGGGGTCTGGCTACACCTTC,TRBV29-1,TRBD1,.,TRBJ1-2
CASSLWTGTYNEQFF,TGTGCCAGCAGCTTGTGGACCGGGACCTACAATGAGCAGTTCTTC,TRBV7-2,.,.,TRBJ2-1
CASSIGNVGNTEAFF,TGTGCCAGTAGTATCGGTAATGTTGGAAACACTGAAGCTTTCTTT,TRBV19,.,.,TRBJ1-1
CASSVTAGVLEAFF,TGTGCCAGCAGCGTTACGGCAGGGGTCCTTGAAGCTTTCTTT,TRBV28,.,.,TRBJ1-1
CASSLEGGGWADEQYF,TGTGCCAGCAGCTTAGAGGGGGGAGGTTGGGCGGACGAGCAGTACTTC,TRBV11-3,.,.,TRBJ2-7
CASSLGGPGHNGYTF,TGTGCCAGCAGCTTAGGCGGCCCGGGACACAATGGCTACACCTTC,TRBV7-3,.,.,TRBJ1-2
CASSLELGQPQHF,TGTGCCAGCAGCTTGGAACTGGGTCAGCCCCAGCATTTT,TRBV7-8,.,few,TRBJ1-5
CASSYGMGGNQPQHF,TGTGCCAGCAGTTACGGGATGGGCGGCAATCAGCCCCAGCATTTT,TRBV6-6,.,few,TRBJ1-5
CASSPIPYSGTGVSYEQYF,TGTGCCAGCTCACCAATCCCATACTCGGGAACAGGGGTCTCCTACGAGCAGTACTTC,TRBV18,TRBD1,.,TRBJ2-7
CASGAIQGRGEGYGYTF,TGTGCCAGTGGCGCTATCCAGGGCAGGGGCGAGGGTTATGGCTACACCTTC,TRBV19,.,once,TRBJ1-2
CASSLDGQNPGNTIYF,TGTGCCAGCAGCTTAGATGGTCAGAATCCAGGAAACACCATATATTTT,TRBV7-9,.,few,TRBJ1-3